This TCR beta chain was found in a study of identical twins. Template switching supplied a universal primer site; unique molecular identifiers were carried on the cDNA. TCRdb ran MiXCR on the 5' RACE reads and lists one entry per CDR3 protein. The sample includes some 260,000 distinct CDR3 sequences, about 14% of them seen just once. Germline V lookup: CDR1 SGHRS, CDR2 YFSETQ. Trimming took off 1 base at V and 10 bases at J, with 12 bases between the two ends. This CDR3 spans 13 amino acids. Sequencing used memory (CD45RO+) T cells sorted from blood. This chain joins TRBV5-1 and TRBJ2-1; perhaps TRBD2 as D (6 bases). This receptor was identified in a woman aged 18-30 years in good health. The CDR3: CASSLRRDEEQFF. The CDR3 DNA sequence: TGCGCCAGCAGCTTGCGGCGGGACGAGGAGCAGTTCTTC.